One and the same sample provided the 22 T cell receptor beta chains below, sequenced in a study of blood T cell repertoires in COVID-19. Sequencing was performed with immunoSEQ multiplex PCR; in TCRdb, only in-frame clones are kept and a portion is missing. This sample has around 250,000 clones, with approximately 82% found just once. The sequenced material came from peripheral blood. The receptors come from a man in his sixties who had recovered from COVID-19.

V is TRBV30 and J is TRBJ1-3; 7 bases are a match to TRBD1. Germline V lookup: CDR1 GTSNPN, CDR2 SVGIG (reference sequence). The CDR3 extends over 16 amino acids. The V segment lost 6 bases and the J segment 3 bases; nucleotides outside the gene matches: 14. The CDR3, as DNA: TGTGCCTGCAATTTAATGGACAGGTTGATTGGAAACACCATATATTTT. It yields the protein CACNLMDRLIGNTIYF.

A note on this clone: Germline and junction disagree at one end, which may indicate a read error. The genes are TRBV28 and TRBJ2-7; tentatively, D is TRBD2 (5 bases). The germline V gene encodes CDR1 MDHEN and CDR2 SYDVKM. The CDR3 totals 12 residues. This chain's CDR3 is CASSLLEGRPHF. In DNA, the CDR3 is TGTGCCAGCAGTTTATTAGAGGGCAGGCCGCACTTC. Together with reference TRBV28 and TRBJ2-7, the CDR3 gives the full variable domain: DVKVTQSSRYLVKRTGEKVFLECVQDMDHENMFWYRQDPGLGLRLIYFSYDVKMKEKGDIPEGYSVSREKKERFSLILESASTNQTSMYLCASSLLEGRPHFGPGTRLTVT.

The rearrangement uses TRBV9 and TRBJ2-1; D might be TRBD2 (6 bases). Germline V gene data show CDR1 as SGDLS and CDR2 as YYNGEE. V was cut by 3 bases and J by 3 bases, with 16 bases left in between. The CDR3 is made up of 16 amino acids. CDR3: CASSGRASALYNEQFF. CDR3 DNA: TGTGCCAGCAGCGGCCGTGCTAGCGCGCTCTACAATGAGCAGTTCTTC.

The chain employs TRBV9 and TRBJ1-5, with TRBD1 matching 9 bases. The CDR3 consists of 14 residues. The junction had 5 bases not matched to a gene; V was cut back by 5 bases and J by 5 bases. The germline V gene encodes CDR1 SGDLS and CDR2 YYNGEE. For the CDR3, the DNA is TGTGCCAGCAGTCGAACAGGGGGCGATCAGCCCCAGCATTTT. This codes for CASSRTGGDQPQHF. The whole variable domain, remainder taken from reference TRBV9 and TRBJ1-5, is DSGVTQTPKHLITATGQRVTLRCSPRSGDLSVYWYQQSLDQGLQFLIQYYNGEERAKGNILERFSAQQFPDLHSELNLSSLELGDSALYFCASSRTGGDQPQHFGDGTRLSIL.

CDR3 bases: TGTGCCAGCAGCACAACAGGGGGGAACTATGGCTACACCTTC. It encodes CASSTTGGNYGYTF. The gene calls are TRBV9 and TRBJ1-2; 8 bases fit TRBD1. There are 14 residues in the CDR3. Germline CDR1 SGDLS, CDR2 YYNGEE. With V trimmed by 4 bases and J by 2 bases, 4 bases remained unmatched.

This clone was observed a few times. V and J are TRBV19 and TRBJ1-5; D unresolved. This CDR3 is 14 amino acids long. Trimming took off 1 base at V and 4 bases at J, with 8 bases between the two ends. Germline V gene sequence: CDR1 LNHDA, CDR2 SQIVND (reference sequence). The CDR3 loop reads CASSIAAGNQPQHF. CDR3 coding DNA: TGTGCCAGTAGTATAGCGGCAGGAAATCAGCCCCAGCATTTT.

This chain uses TRBV6-1 with TRBJ2-2; D not certain. CDR1 is MNHNS, CDR2 SASEGT, per germline. The germline V and J ends were trimmed by 4 bases and 6 bases, with 12 bases remaining between them. This CDR3 is 14 amino acids long. The CDR3 bases are TGTGCCAGCAGTGGAGCGCCAACACCCGGGGAGCTGTTTTTT. This translates into CASSGAPTPGELFF.

This clone was seen a handful of times. The chain joins TRBV4-2 to TRBJ2-1; 12 bases match TRBD2. The CDR3 totals 16 residues. After removal of 3 bases from V and 4 bases from J, the junction contained 4 bases not matched to a gene. Germline loops: CDR1 LGHNA, CDR2 YNFKEQ. The CDR3 DNA sequence: TGTGCCAGCAGCCAGCTGGGACTAGCGGGTTACAATGAGCAGTTCTTC. This codes for CASSQLGLAGYNEQFF.

V gene TRBV10-3 combines with J gene TRBJ2-5, with 12 bases lining up with TRBD1. In germline, CDR1 is ENHRY, CDR2 SYGVKD. V gave up 3 bases and J gave up 5 bases; unmatched junction bases: 7. This CDR3 is 16 amino acids long. The CDR3 region has the DNA TGTGCCATCAGTGACTCCGGGACAGGGGGCTTGGAGACCCAGTACTTC. It codes for CAISDSGTGGLETQYF.

The chain joins TRBV3-1 (or the pseudogene TRBV3-2) to TRBJ1-4, with a weak D call TRBD1 (5 bases). CDR3 length equals 15 residues. The germline V and J ends were trimmed by 4 bases and 8 bases, with 17 bases remaining between them. The V gene's germline CDR1 is LGHDT and CDR2 YNNKEL (reference sequence). The CDR3 sequence: CASSLGLQGVEKLFF. The CDR3, as DNA: TGTGCCAGCAGCCTTGGGCTGCAGGGTGTGGAAAAACTGTTTTTT.

This clone was counted a single time. V is TRBV29-1 and J is TRBJ2-3; TRBD2 is a possible D gene (6 bases). The ends were cut back, 5 bases at V and 0 bases at J, with 15 bases in the middle. This CDR3 has 15 residues. Germline values: CDR1 SQVTM, CDR2 ANQGSEA. CDR3 nucleotide sequence: TGCAGCGTTTCCTGGGGGAGGCTAAGCACAGATACGCAGTATTTT. It specifies CSVSWGRLSTDTQYF.

A remark on this clone: It is unclear where the CDR3 begins or ends on the DNA, so no DNA is shown, and the CDR3 is as TCRdb lists it. CDR3 amino acids: CASSPGQYFGYTF. The genes are TRBV12-3 or TRBV12-4 and TRBJ1-2; TRBD1, as called in the table, went unchecked against the DNA. The CDR3 region is 13 residues in length, termini included.

The rearrangement uses TRBV2 and TRBJ2-7; TRBD1 might be the D (6 bases). V was pared by 4 bases and J by 1 base, with 14 bases between. The CDR3 extends over 15 amino acids. Germline values: CDR1 SNHLY, CDR2 FYNNEI. As DNA, the CDR3 is TGTGCCAGCAGTGGAGTACAGGGAGCGTCCTACGAGCAGTACTTC. It encodes CASSGVQGASYEQYF.

This clone turned up a few times. The chain is built from TRBV7-6 and TRBJ2-5; 9 bases map to TRBD2. The CDR3 is 14 residues long. The germline CDR1 and CDR2 sequences are SGHVS and FNYEAQ. The V gene end was trimmed by 3 bases and the J gene end by 4 bases; junction bases not matched to a gene: 3. The CDR3 region has the DNA TGTGCCAGCAGCTTTAGCGGGAGAGGAGAGACCCAGTACTTC. Protein: CASSFSGRGETQYF.

The V call is TRBV6-5, the J call TRBJ2-1; 11 positions agree with TRBD2. CDR1 and CDR2 (germline): MNHEY, SVGAGI. V lost 6 bases, J lost 3 bases, and 4 bases stayed unmatched. This CDR3 is built from 15 residues. The DNA of the CDR3 is TGTGCCAGCAGACATCTAGCGGGGGGCTACAATGAGCAGTTCTTC. Translated, it gives CASRHLAGGYNEQFF.

The rearrangement links TRBV6-4 to TRBJ2-3; tentative D call: TRBD2 (5 bases). Trimming removed 2 bases at V and 0 bases at J, with 6 bases between. This CDR3 is 14 amino acids long. The V gene's germline CDR1 is MRHNA and CDR2 SNTAGT. DNA of the CDR3: TGTGCCAGCAGTGACCGGGGAAGCACAGATACGCAGTATTTT. Protein product: CASSDRGSTDTQYF.

This clone has just one count. This rearrangement joins TRBV3-1 (or the pseudogene TRBV3-2) to TRBJ1-1; D is perhaps TRBD1 (6 bases). The CDR3 is made up of 15 amino acids. Trimming stripped 4 bases from V and 1 base from J, with 13 bases between. CDR1 and CDR2 from the germline V gene are LGHDT and YNNKEL (reference sequence). The CDR3 DNA reads as TGTGCCAGCAGCCGACCTACGGGACAGAACACTGAAGCTTTCTTT. Amino acid sequence: CASSRPTGQNTEAFF.

V is TRBV10-2 and J is TRBJ2-5; D may be TRBD1 (5 bases). The CDR3 loop spans 11 amino acids. Germline CDR1 reads WSHSY; CDR2 reads SAAADI. V was shortened by 10 bases and J by 4 bases, with 10 bases between the two germline ends. The CDR3 here is CATQGVETQYF. DNA for the CDR3: TGCGCCACCCAAGGGGTAGAGACCCAGTACTTC.

The chain combines TRBV6-5 with TRBJ2-5; perhaps TRBD2 as D (6 bases). V lost 4 bases and J lost 4, with 13 bases in between. The CDR3 covers 14 residues. Germline V lookup: CDR1 MNHEY, CDR2 SVGAGI. CDR3 in amino acids: CASSSGDGPETQYF. CDR3 coding DNA: TGTGCCAGCAGTTCGGGAGACGGGCCAGAGACCCAGTACTTC.

The chain couples TRBV6-5 to TRBJ2-7, with TRBD1 matching 8 bases. Germline V gene data show CDR1 as MNHEY and CDR2 as SVGAGI. Unmatched junction bases numbered 7, after V lost 7 bases and J lost 2 bases. This CDR3 is 14 amino acids long. CDR3 protein: CASNRQGLTYEQYF. CDR3 nucleotides: TGTGCCAGCAATCGACAGGGGCTAACCTACGAGCAGTACTTC.

The J gene is TRBJ1-6, the V gene TRBV28, with no clear D. With 8 bases removed from V and 1 base from J, the gap between germline ends came to 3 bases. The CDR3 covers 12 residues. CDR1 is MDHEN, CDR2 SYDVKM, per germline. The CDR3 region is CASRSYNSPLHF. The CDR3 DNA follows: TGTGCCAGCCGGTCCTATAATTCACCCCTCCACTTT.

This sequence joins TRBV12-3 or TRBV12-4 and TRBJ1-2; D remains ambiguous. This CDR3 region has 12 residues. With 7 bases removed from V and 1 base from J, the gap between germline ends came to 7 bases. Here the CDR3 reads CASNSLNYGYTF. The CDR3 bases are TGTGCCAGCAACTCCCTTAACTATGGCTACACCTTC.